Each of the 6 T cell receptor beta chains below was sequenced from the same sample in a study of blood T cell repertoires in COVID-19. Method: immunoSEQ multiplex PCR; TCRdb's copy keeps in-frame clones and lacks some. The data show some 140,000 clones, with around 85% seen just once and roughly a sixth held by the top ten. Material: peripheral blood. The source of these receptors is a woman of 80 years or more with acute or convalescent COVID-19.

The V call is TRBV27, the J call TRBJ1-5; 8 positions match TRBD1. Looked up from germline, CDR1 is MNHEY and CDR2 is SMNVEV (reference sequence). V was pared by 6 bases and J by 11 bases, with 15 bases of the junction left unmatched. The CDR3 totals 15 residues. Here the CDR3 reads CASRRSDRERGAQHF. The CDR3 bases are TGTGCCAGCAGGAGATCGGACAGGGAGAGAGGAGCCCAGCATTTT.

This sequence joins TRBV7-2 and TRBJ1-3; TRBD1 matches 8 bases. Germline trimming cut 5 bases from V and 0 bases from J; bases unmatched to any gene: 6. Germline CDR1 and CDR2: SGHTA and FQGNSA. The CDR3 contains 16 residues. CDR3 region: CASSTRTGFSGNTIYF. In DNA, the CDR3 is TGTGCCAGCAGCACGAGGACAGGGTTCTCTGGAAACACCATATATTTT. Full variable domain (rest looked up from reference TRBV7-2 and TRBJ1-3): GAGVSQSPSNKVTEKGKDVELRCDPISGHTALYWYRQSLGQGLEFLIYFQGNSAPDKSGLPSDRFSAERTGGSVSTLTIQRTQQEDSAVYLCASSTRTGFSGNTIYFGEGSWLTVV.

V and J are TRBV7-6 and TRBJ1-1, with 9 bases lining up with TRBD1. CDR1 is SGHVS, CDR2 FNYEAQ, per germline. The CDR3 spans 15 residues. V lost 1 base and J lost 4; bases outside the gene matches: 4. CDR3 loop: CASSLGGQGSTEAFF. CDR3 nucleotides: TGTGCCAGCAGCTTAGGAGGACAGGGGAGCACTGAAGCTTTCTTT.

The V and J genes are TRBV19 and TRBJ2-3; 7 bases are a match to TRBD2. The CDR3 is 16 residues long. With 6 bases clipped from V and 4 bases from J, the junction kept 13 bases outside the gene matches. Germline V lookup: CDR1 LNHDA, CDR2 SQIVND (reference sequence). The CDR3 loop reads CASRSPRQGGPDTQYF. Written as DNA, the CDR3 is TGTGCCAGTAGGTCGCCGAGGCAGGGAGGGCCAGATACGCAGTATTTT.

The chain uses TRBV5-5 and TRBJ2-3; D unresolved. In germline, CDR1 is SGHKS, CDR2 YYEKEE (reference sequence). Trimming removed 0 bases from V and 0 bases from J, with 11 bases in between. The CDR3 has 16 residues. CDR3 in DNA: TGTGCCAGCAGCTTGGCTCACCAGTCTAGCACAGATACGCAGTATTTT. Amino acid sequence: CASSLAHQSSTDTQYF.

V is TRBV19 and J is TRBJ1-1; 9 bases map to TRBD1. V shed 7 bases and J 5 bases; nucleotides not matched to a gene: 8. The CDR3 sequence is 14 residues long. CDR1 and CDR2 from the germline V gene are LNHDA and SQIVND (reference sequence). The CDR3 DNA reads as TGTGCCAGTACCCCACAGGGGGCGCGAACTGAAGCTTTCTTT. It is translated as CASTPQGARTEAFF.